The next 31 T cell receptor beta chains were all read from a single sample in a study of radiation and T cells in renal cell carcinoma. Time point defined: blood 4 weeks post-SBRT, at nephrectomy. Stated treatment: 15 Gy SBRT to primary tumor, nephrectomy 4 weeks later. Only in-frame clones appear in the TCRdb table, and some are missing; sequencing was by immunoSEQ multiplex PCR. The repertoire has 150,000 to 200,000 clones, around 90% of them found once; the top ten carry about 11%. The input for sequencing was blood, taken from a patient whose treatment included radiotherapy and nephrectomy. These receptors originate from a woman aged 45-60 years with renal cell carcinoma.

This chain connects TRBV10-3 to TRBJ1-1, with no clear D. The germline gives CDR1 ENHRY, CDR2 SYGVKD. Deletions cut 3 bases from V and 5 bases from J, with 13 bases between. The CDR3 is made up of 14 amino acids. CDR3 sequence reads: CAISDRFEGTEAFF. The CDR3 DNA is TGTGCCATCAGTGACAGGTTTGAAGGAACTGAAGCTTTCTTT.

V gene TRBV29-1 combines with J gene TRBJ1-1, with D perhaps TRBD1 (6 bases). This CDR3 comprises 14 residues. In germline, CDR1 is SQVTM, CDR2 ANQGSEA. With 6 bases removed from V and 4 bases from J, the gap between germline ends came to 18 bases. The CDR3 sequence is CSVTQGGMGTEAFF. The CDR3 DNA is TGCAGCGTGACACAGGGAGGGATGGGCACTGAAGCTTTCTTT.

V gene TRBV19 combines with J gene TRBJ1-1, with D possibly matching TRBD1 (5 bases). Per the germline V gene, CDR1 is LNHDA and CDR2 is SQIVND (reference sequence). V shed 0 bases and J shed 1 base, with 15 bases lying between them. The CDR3 has 17 residues. This CDR3 is CASSIDLRGRKNTEAFF. The DNA of the CDR3 is TGTGCCAGTAGTATAGATTTAAGGGGCAGAAAGAACACTGAAGCTTTCTTT.

The V gene is TRBV4-1, the J gene TRBJ2-7, with 7 nucleotides matching TRBD1. V gave up 4 bases and J gave up 5 bases; unmatched junction bases: 8. CDR1 and CDR2 from the germline V gene are MGHRA and YSYEKL. The CDR3 extends over 14 amino acids. The CDR3 DNA reads TGCGCCAGCAGCCGGGGCCAGGGGGTGAACGAGCAGTACTTC. It is translated as CASSRGQGVNEQYF.

The V call is TRBV13, the J call TRBJ1-2; no clear D. The V gene's germline CDR1 is PRHDT and CDR2 FYEKMQ (reference sequence). This CDR3 is built from 12 residues. Trimming cost V 5 bases and J 7 bases, with 11 bases left between them. The CDR3 loop reads CASSAGVGGYTF. The CDR3 bases are TGTGCCAGCAGCGCCGGGGTAGGTGGCTACACCTTC.

The chain links TRBV6-6 to TRBJ1-3; no clear D. The CDR3 sequence is 15 residues long. CDR1 is MNHNY and CDR2 is SVGAGI in the germline V gene (reference sequence). The V end was cut by 3 bases, the J end by 0 bases, with 9 bases between. CDR3 nucleotide sequence: TGTGCCAGCAGTTATCTAGGATCCTCTGGAAACACCATATATTTT. This sequence encodes CASSYLGSSGNTIYF.

The chain couples TRBV15 to TRBJ2-3; weak D call: TRBD1 (5 bases). The CDR3 covers 16 residues. Germline CDR1 reads LNHNV; CDR2 reads YYDKDF (reference sequence). V was trimmed by 1 base and J by 4 bases, leaving 15 bases between them. DNA of the CDR3: TGTGCCACCAGCAGAGGTCAGGGAAACGACCCAGATACGCAGTATTTT. This translates into CATSRGQGNDPDTQYF. Combining the CDR3 with reference TRBV15 and TRBJ2-3 gives the whole variable domain DAMVIQNPRYQVTQFGKPVTLSCSQTLNHNVMYWYQQKSSQAPKLLFHYYDKDFNNEADTPDNFQSRRPNTSFCFLDIRSPGLGDTAMYLCATSRGQGNDPDTQYFGPGTRLTVL.

The chain uses TRBV19 and TRBJ2-7; D may be TRBD1 (6 bases). The CDR3 sequence is 14 residues long. The V gene's germline CDR1 is LNHDA and CDR2 SQIVND (reference sequence). V shed 4 bases and J shed 0 bases, with 10 bases lying between them. The CDR3 region has the DNA TGTGCCAGTAGTACCACAGGGCTCTCCTACGAGCAGTACTTC. As protein: CASSTTGLSYEQYF.

A remark on this clone: One end of the junction is discordant with germline, which a read error may explain. The genes are TRBV5-6 and TRBJ2-7; TRBD1 matches 7 bases. The germline V gene encodes CDR1 SGHDT and CDR2 YYEEEE. The CDR3 sequence is 14 residues long. The DNA of the CDR3 is TGTGCCAGCAGTTTGGGACAGATAAACTACGAGCAGTACTTC. It specifies CASSLGQINYEQYF. The entire variable domain, with the rest obtained from reference TRBV5-6 and TRBJ2-7, is as follows: DAGVTQSPTHLIKTRGQQVTLRCSPKSGHDTVSWYQQALGQGPQFIFQYYEEEERQRGNFPDRFSGHQFPNYSSELNVNALLLGDSALYLCASSLGQINYEQYFGPGTRLTVT.

This clone is a singleton in its sample. The chain employs TRBV7-6 and TRBJ2-7; no clear D gene. CDR1 is SGHVS and CDR2 is FNYEAQ in the germline V gene. Trimming removed 1 base from V and 2 bases from J, with 9 bases in between. The CDR3 is made up of 14 amino acids. In nucleotides, the CDR3 is TGTGCCAGCAGCTTAGTATTATTCCCCTACGAGCAGTACTTC. Amino acids: CASSLVLFPYEQYF.

This sequence joins TRBV5-1 and TRBJ2-1; 8 bases map to TRBD2. The CDR3 has 16 residues. The junction had 7 bases not matched to a gene; V was cut back by 3 bases and J by 2 bases. Per the germline V gene, CDR1 is SGHRS and CDR2 is YFSETQ. In DNA, the CDR3 is TGCGCCAGCAGCTACCGGGTAGCGGGGACCTACAATGAGCAGTTCTTC. It yields the protein CASSYRVAGTYNEQFF.

V usage is TRBV28 and J usage is TRBJ2-4, with 7 bases matching TRBD2. The CDR3 runs 17 residues. CDR1 is MDHEN and CDR2 is SYDVKM in the germline V gene. V trimming: 4 bases; J trimming: 4 bases; junction bases outside the gene matches: 13. CDR3 sequence (DNA): TGTGCCAGCAGTTCCGGGGGGAGGGCGCGTACTAAAAACATTCAGTACTTC. It codes for CASSSGGRARTKNIQYF.

The genes are TRBV4-2 and TRBJ2-1, with TRBD2 matching 10 bases. The CDR3 is 18 amino acids. Germline lookup yields CDR1 LGHNA and CDR2 YNFKEQ. The J segment lost 8 bases and the V segment lost 1 base, leaving 14 bases of the junction unmatched. The CDR3 DNA follows: TGTGCCAGCAGCCAAGCCCATGGTAGCGGGGGGTTTCAGGATGAGCAGTTCTTC. Amino acid sequence: CASSQAHGSGGFQDEQFF.

The chain couples TRBV7-3 to TRBJ2-3; a possible D gene is TRBD2 (5 bases). This CDR3 has 13 residues. CDR1 is SGHTA and CDR2 is FQGTGA in the germline V gene. With 5 bases removed from V and 8 bases from J, the gap between germline ends came to 14 bases. The CDR3 loop reads CASSLAEGGTQYF. CDR3 in DNA: TGTGCCAGCAGCCTAGCAGAGGGTGGTACGCAGTATTTT. Combining the CDR3 with reference TRBV7-3 and TRBJ2-3 gives the whole variable domain GAGVSQTPSNKVTEKGKYVELRCDPISGHTALYWYRQSLGQGPEFLIYFQGTGAADDSGLPNDRFFAVRPEGSVSTLKIQRTERGDSAVYLCASSLAEGGTQYFGPGTRLTVL.

The gene calls are TRBV4-1 and TRBJ2-1, with D perhaps TRBD1 or TRBD2 (6 bases each). Trimming pared 4 bases from V and 5 bases from J, leaving 21 bases between. The CDR3 contains 17 residues. Germline V gene sequence: CDR1 MGHRA, CDR2 YSYEKL. CDR3 coding DNA: TGCGCCAGCAGCCCTCTCGGCGGAGCCGGGGGCCACAATGAGCAGTTCTTC. Protein: CASSPLGGAGGHNEQFF.

In its sample, this clone was seen a few times. This specimen includes other DNA sequences encoding the same CDR3. This sequence joins TRBV5-1 and TRBJ2-7; possibly TRBD1 for D (6 bases). V dropped 0 bases and J dropped 5 bases, with 6 bases sitting between them. The CDR3 is 12 residues long. Germline CDR1 SGHRS, CDR2 YFSETQ. CDR3 sequence reads: CASSLAGDEQYF. CDR3 sequence (DNA): TGCGCCAGCAGCTTGGCAGGGGACGAGCAGTACTTC.

Only one count was recorded for this clone. The rearrangement uses TRBV7-2 and TRBJ1-1, with 7 bases lining up with TRBD1. Unmatched junction bases numbered 12, after V lost 4 bases and J lost 1 base. The germline V gene has CDR1 SGHTA and CDR2 FQGNSA. The CDR3 runs to 17 residues. The CDR3 DNA sequence: TGTGCCAGCAGCTCCTCGACGATCGGGACAGCGAACACTGAAGCTTTCTTT. Amino acids: CASSSSTIGTANTEAFF. Variable domain in full (rest from reference TRBV7-2 and TRBJ1-1): GAGVSQSPSNKVTEKGKDVELRCDPISGHTALYWYRQSLGQGLEFLIYFQGNSAPDKSGLPSDRFSAERTGGSVSTLTIQRTQQEDSAVYLCASSSSTIGTANTEAFFGQGTRLTVV.

The chain carries TRBV5-1 and TRBJ2-5, with D perhaps TRBD1 (6 bases). The CDR3 has 15 residues. V was pared by 4 bases and J by 1 base, with 14 bases between. Germline CDR1 is SGHRS and CDR2 is YFSETQ. CDR3 region: CASSQYGTRQETQYF. The CDR3 DNA reads TGCGCCAGCAGCCAGTATGGGACACGCCAAGAGACCCAGTACTTC.

The chain has TRBV19 and TRBJ2-1; 8 bases match TRBD2. This CDR3 contains 14 residues. The ends lost 3 bases at V and 6 bases at J; junction bases unmatched: 4. Germline values: CDR1 LNHDA, CDR2 SQIVND (reference sequence). The chain's CDR3 is CASSMRGEGNEQFF. CDR3 nucleotides: TGTGCCAGTAGTATGCGGGGGGAGGGCAATGAGCAGTTCTTC.

The rearrangement joins TRBV6-6 to TRBJ2-5, with D perhaps given as TRBD1 or TRBD2 (5 bases each). V was cut by 6 bases and J by 0 bases, with 11 bases left in between. CDR3 size: 14 residues. Germline V gives CDR1 MNHNY, CDR2 SVGAGI (reference sequence). The CDR3 here is CASSNGADQETQYF. The CDR3 nucleotides are TGTGCCAGCAGCAACGGGGCCGACCAAGAGACCCAGTACTTC.

The V gene is TRBV5-1, the J gene TRBJ2-3; TRBD2 agrees at 9 bases. The V and J ends lost 1 base and 1 base, in that order; junction bases with no gene match: 4. CDR1 is SGHRS and CDR2 is YFSETQ in the germline V gene. The CDR3 is 16 residues long. The DNA for the CDR3 is TGCGCCAGCAGCTTGAGTCCTAGCGGGGGCACAGATACGCAGTATTTT. Amino acid sequence: CASSLSPSGGTDTQYF. Full variable domain (rest looked up from reference TRBV5-1 and TRBJ2-3): KAGVTQTPRYLIKTRGQQVTLSCSPISGHRSVSWYQQTPGQGLQFLFEYFSETQRNKGNFPGRFSGRQFSNSRSEMNVSTLELGDSALYLCASSLSPSGGTDTQYFGPGTRLTVL.

V is TRBV5-5 and J is TRBJ1-2; D unresolved. The ends were cut back, 6 bases at V and 4 bases at J, with 10 bases in the middle. CDR1 is SGHKS, CDR2 YYEKEE, per germline (reference sequence). The CDR3 spans 12 residues. The CDR3 DNA follows: TGTGCCAGCATCCAAGGGCCCTATGGCTACACCTTC. This encodes CASIQGPYGYTF.

V usage is TRBV18 and J usage is TRBJ1-1; D remains unclear. The V gene lost 6 bases and the J gene lost 0 bases, with 14 bases spanning the gap. The CDR3 has 15 amino acids. Per the germline V gene, CDR1 is KGHSH and CDR2 is LQKENI. CDR3 sequence: CASSPDMIMNTEAFF. CDR3 nucleotide sequence: TGTGCCAGCTCCCCAGACATGATCATGAACACTGAAGCTTTCTTT.

The chain uses TRBV30 and TRBJ1-2; D perhaps matches TRBD1 (5 bases). With 5 bases removed from V and 9 bases from J, the gap between germline ends came to 13 bases. The CDR3 runs 11 residues. Germline V CDR1 and CDR2: GTSNPN, SVGIG (reference sequence). The CDR3 region is CAWGGAGRYTF. In DNA, the CDR3 is TGTGCCTGGGGTGGGGCGGGCCGCTACACCTTC.

A remark on this clone: The sample carries other DNA sequences with the same CDR3. The rearrangement links TRBV6-5 to TRBJ2-5; the D gene is possibly TRBD2 (6 bases). V was pared by 5 bases and J by 5 bases, with 6 bases between. Germline lookup yields CDR1 MNHEY and CDR2 SVGAGI. The CDR3 consists of 11 residues. In DNA form, the CDR3 reads TGTGCCAGCAGTCGGGAGGAGACCCAGTACTTC. Translated: CASSREETQYF.

The chain is built from TRBV5-1 and TRBJ1-1; D not certain. Germline values: CDR1 SGHRS, CDR2 YFSETQ. The CDR3 contains 15 residues. V lost 7 bases, J lost 1 base, and 17 bases lay in between. This CDR3 is CASRPLVSGNTEAFF. CDR3 nucleotides: TGCGCCAGCCGCCCCCTCGTTTCGGGGAACACTGAAGCTTTCTTT.

V usage is TRBV5-4 and J usage is TRBJ1-2, with D hard to call. CDR1 and CDR2 (germline): SGHNT, YYREEE (reference sequence). With 0 bases removed from V and 0 bases from J, the gap between germline ends came to 9 bases. This CDR3 is built from 15 residues. This CDR3 is CASSLVYGSNYGYTF. CDR3 nucleotides: TGTGCCAGCAGCTTGGTATACGGTTCTAACTATGGCTACACCTTC. Combining the CDR3 with reference TRBV5-4 and TRBJ1-2 gives the whole variable domain ETGVTQSPTHLIKTRGQQVTLRCSSQSGHNTVSWYQQALGQGPQFIFQYYREEENGRGNFPPRFSGLQFPNYSSELNVNALELDDSALYLCASSLVYGSNYGYTFGSGTRLTVV.

The V and J genes are TRBV7-2 and TRBJ2-1; no firm D call. The germline V gene encodes CDR1 SGHTA and CDR2 FQGNSA. Trimming pared 3 bases from V and 2 bases from J, leaving 11 bases between. The CDR3 spans 15 residues. CDR3 bases: TGTGCCAGCAGCTTGAATCCGTCGGCCTACAATGAGCAGTTCTTC. Translated, it gives CASSLNPSAYNEQFF.

J is TRBJ1-5 and V is TRBV6-1; 7 nucleotides agree with TRBD1. The CDR3 runs 15 residues. Germline V CDR1 and CDR2: MNHNS, SASEGT. The junction had 11 bases not matched to a gene; V was cut back by 6 bases and J by 6 bases. The CDR3 bases are TGTGCCAGCAGAACACGGCAGGGGGGGATTCAGCCCCAGCATTTT. This codes for CASRTRQGGIQPQHF.

The V gene is TRBV7-9, the J gene TRBJ2-1; the match to TRBD2 covers 8 bases. V trimming: 5 bases; J trimming: 2 bases; junction bases outside the gene matches: 2. The length of the CDR3 is 14 residues. Germline V gene data show CDR1 as SEHNR and CDR2 as FQNEAQ (reference sequence). This chain's CDR3 is CASSPGLAYNEQFF. The CDR3, as DNA: TGTGCCAGCAGCCCGGGACTAGCCTACAATGAGCAGTTCTTC.

This sequence joins TRBV5-1 and TRBJ1-5; D may be TRBD1 (5 bases). Germline V gene sequence: CDR1 SGHRS, CDR2 YFSETQ. Trimming removed 0 bases from V and 8 bases from J, with 9 bases in between. This CDR3 has 13 amino acids. CDR3 amino acids: CASSLDWGKPQHF. CDR3 DNA: TGCGCCAGCAGCTTGGATTGGGGCAAGCCCCAGCATTTT.